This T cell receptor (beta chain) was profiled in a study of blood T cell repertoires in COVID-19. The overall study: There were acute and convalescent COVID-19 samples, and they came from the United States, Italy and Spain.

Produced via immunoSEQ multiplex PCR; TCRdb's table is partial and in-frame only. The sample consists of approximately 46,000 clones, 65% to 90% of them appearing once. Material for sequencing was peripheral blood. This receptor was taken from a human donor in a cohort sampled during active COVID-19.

In DNA, the CDR3 is TGCGCCACCTCGACAGGGCTACAAGAGACCCAGTACTTC. As protein: CATSTGLQETQYF. The V gene is TRBV5-1, the J gene TRBJ2-5, with TRBD1 matching 7 bases. CDR3 length: 13 residues. Trimming took 9 bases from V and 2 from J; bases not matched to a gene: 7. The germline V gene has CDR1 SGHRS and CDR2 YFSETQ.